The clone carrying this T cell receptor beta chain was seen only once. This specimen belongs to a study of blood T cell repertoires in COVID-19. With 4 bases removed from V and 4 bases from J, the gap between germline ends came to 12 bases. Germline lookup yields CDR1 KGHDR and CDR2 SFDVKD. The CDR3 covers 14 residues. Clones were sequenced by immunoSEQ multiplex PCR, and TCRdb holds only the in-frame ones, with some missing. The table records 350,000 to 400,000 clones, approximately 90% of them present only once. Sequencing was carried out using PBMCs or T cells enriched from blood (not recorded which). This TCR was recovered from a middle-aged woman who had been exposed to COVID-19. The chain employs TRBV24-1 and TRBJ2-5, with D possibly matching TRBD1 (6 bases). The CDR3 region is CATSDRGKTETQYF. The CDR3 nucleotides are TGTGCCACCAGTGACAGGGGTAAGACAGAGACCCAGTACTTC.